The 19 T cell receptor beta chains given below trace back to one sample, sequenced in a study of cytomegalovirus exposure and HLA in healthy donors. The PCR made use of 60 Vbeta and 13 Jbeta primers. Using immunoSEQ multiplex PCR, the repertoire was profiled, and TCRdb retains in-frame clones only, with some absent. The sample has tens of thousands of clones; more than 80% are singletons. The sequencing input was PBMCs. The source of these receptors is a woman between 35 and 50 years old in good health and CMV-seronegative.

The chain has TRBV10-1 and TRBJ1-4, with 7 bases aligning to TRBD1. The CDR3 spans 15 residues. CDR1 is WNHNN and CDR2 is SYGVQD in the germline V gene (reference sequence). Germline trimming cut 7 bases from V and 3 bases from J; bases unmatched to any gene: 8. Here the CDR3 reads CASNAAGGANEKLFF. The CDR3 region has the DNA TGCGCCAGCAATGCAGCAGGGGGAGCTAATGAAAAACTGTTTTTT.

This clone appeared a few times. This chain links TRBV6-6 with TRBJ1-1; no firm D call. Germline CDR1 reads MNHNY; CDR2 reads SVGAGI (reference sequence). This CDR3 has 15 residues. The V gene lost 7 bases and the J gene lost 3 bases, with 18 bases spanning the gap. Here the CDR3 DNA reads TGTGCCAGCACCTGGCGGCGTAGTCCCGACACTGAAGCTTTCTTT. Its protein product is CASTWRRSPDTEAFF.

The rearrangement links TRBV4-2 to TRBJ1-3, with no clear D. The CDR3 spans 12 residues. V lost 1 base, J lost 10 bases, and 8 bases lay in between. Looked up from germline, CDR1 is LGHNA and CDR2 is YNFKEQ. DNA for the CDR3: TGTGCCAGCAGCCAAGGTCCTAGTACCATATATTTT. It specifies CASSQGPSTIYF.

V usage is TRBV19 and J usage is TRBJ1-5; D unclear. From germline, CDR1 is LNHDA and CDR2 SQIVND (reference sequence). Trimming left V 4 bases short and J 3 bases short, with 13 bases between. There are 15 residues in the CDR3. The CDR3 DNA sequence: TGTGCCAGTAGTACTGGGTACGGGGACAATCAGCCCCAGCATTTT. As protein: CASSTGYGDNQPQHF.

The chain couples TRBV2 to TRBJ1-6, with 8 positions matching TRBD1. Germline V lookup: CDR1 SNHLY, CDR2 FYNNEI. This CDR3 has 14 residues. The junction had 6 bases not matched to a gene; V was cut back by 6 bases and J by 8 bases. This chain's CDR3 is CASRGQVRDSPLHF. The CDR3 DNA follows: TGTGCCAGCAGGGGACAGGTTCGTGATTCACCCCTCCACTTT.

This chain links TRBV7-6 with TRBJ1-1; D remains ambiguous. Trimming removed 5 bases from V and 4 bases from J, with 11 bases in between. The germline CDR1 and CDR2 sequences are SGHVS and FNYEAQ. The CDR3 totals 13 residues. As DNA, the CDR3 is TGTGCCAGCAGCCTCGCAGGCTTCACTGAAGCTTTCTTT. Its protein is CASSLAGFTEAFF.

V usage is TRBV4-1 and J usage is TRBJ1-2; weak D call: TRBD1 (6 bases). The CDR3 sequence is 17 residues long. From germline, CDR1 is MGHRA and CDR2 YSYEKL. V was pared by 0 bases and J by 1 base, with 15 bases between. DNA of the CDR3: TGCGCCAGCAGCCAAGATGCAGGGACAAGAATTAACTATGGCTACACCTTC. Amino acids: CASSQDAGTRINYGYTF.

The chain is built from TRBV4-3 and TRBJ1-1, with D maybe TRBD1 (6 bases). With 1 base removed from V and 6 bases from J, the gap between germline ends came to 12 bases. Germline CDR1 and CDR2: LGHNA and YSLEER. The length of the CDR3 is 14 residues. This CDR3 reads CASSQVTGSAEAFF. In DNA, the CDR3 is TGCGCCAGCAGCCAAGTCACAGGGAGCGCTGAAGCTTTCTTT.

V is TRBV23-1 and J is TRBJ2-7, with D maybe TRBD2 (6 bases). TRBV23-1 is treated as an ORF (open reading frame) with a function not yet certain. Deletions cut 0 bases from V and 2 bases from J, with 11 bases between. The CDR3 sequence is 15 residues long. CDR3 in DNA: TGCGCCAGCAGTCAATCCCCGCTAGCGCCCTACGAGCAGTACGTC. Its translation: CASSQSPLAPYEQYV.

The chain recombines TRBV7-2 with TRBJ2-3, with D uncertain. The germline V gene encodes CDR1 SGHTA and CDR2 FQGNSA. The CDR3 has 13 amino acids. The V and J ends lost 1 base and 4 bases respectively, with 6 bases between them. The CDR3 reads CASSLGHSDTQYF. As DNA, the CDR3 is TGTGCCAGCAGCTTAGGACATTCAGATACGCAGTATTTT.

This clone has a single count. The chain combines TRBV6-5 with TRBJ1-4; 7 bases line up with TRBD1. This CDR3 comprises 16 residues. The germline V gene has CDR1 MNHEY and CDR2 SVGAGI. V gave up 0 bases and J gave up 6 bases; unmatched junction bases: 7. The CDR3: CASSYSITGAYEKLFF. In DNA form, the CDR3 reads TGTGCCAGCAGTTACTCCATAACAGGGGCCTATGAAAAACTGTTTTTT.

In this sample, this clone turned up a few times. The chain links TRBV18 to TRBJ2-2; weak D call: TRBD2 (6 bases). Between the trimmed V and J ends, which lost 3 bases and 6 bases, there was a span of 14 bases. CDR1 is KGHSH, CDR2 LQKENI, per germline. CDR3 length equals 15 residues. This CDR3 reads CASSPTGSSAGELFF. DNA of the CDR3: TGTGCCAGCTCACCGACGGGTTCTAGCGCCGGGGAGCTGTTTTTT.

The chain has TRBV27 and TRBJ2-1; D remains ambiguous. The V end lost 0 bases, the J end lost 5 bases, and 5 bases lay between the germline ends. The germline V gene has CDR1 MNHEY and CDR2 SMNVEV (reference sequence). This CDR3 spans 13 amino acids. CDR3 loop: CASSLSFHNEQFF. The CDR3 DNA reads TGTGCCAGCAGTTTATCCTTCCACAATGAGCAGTTCTTC.

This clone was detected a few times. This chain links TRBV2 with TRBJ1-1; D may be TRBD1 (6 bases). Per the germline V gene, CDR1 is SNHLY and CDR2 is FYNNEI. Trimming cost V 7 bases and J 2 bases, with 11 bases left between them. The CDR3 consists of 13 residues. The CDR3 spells CASTQDSNTEAFF. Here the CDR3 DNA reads TGTGCCAGCACCCAGGACAGTAACACTGAAGCTTTCTTT.

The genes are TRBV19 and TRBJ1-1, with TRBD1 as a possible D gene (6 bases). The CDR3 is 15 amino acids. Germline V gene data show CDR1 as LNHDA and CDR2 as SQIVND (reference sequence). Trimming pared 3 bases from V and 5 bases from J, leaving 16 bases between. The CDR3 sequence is CASSISTGLRTEAFF. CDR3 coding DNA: TGTGCCAGTAGTATCTCGACAGGCTTAAGGACTGAAGCTTTCTTT. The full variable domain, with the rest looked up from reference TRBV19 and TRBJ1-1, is DGGITQSPKYLFRKEGQNVTLSCEQNLNHDAMYWYRQDPGQGLRLIYYSQIVNDFQKGDIAEGYSVSREKKESFPLTVTSAQKNPTAFYLCASSISTGLRTEAFFGQGTRLTVV.

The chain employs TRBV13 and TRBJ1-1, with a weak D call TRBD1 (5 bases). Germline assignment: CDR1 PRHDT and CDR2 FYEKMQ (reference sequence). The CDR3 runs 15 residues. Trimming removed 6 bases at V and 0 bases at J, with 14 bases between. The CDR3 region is CASSRNRRVNTEAFF. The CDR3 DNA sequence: TGTGCCAGCAGTCGAAACAGGAGAGTGAACACTGAAGCTTTCTTT. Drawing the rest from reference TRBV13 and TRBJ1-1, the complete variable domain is AAGVIQSPRHLIKEKRETATLKCYPIPRHDTVYWYQQGPGQDPQFLISFYEKMQSDKGSIPDRFSAQQFSDYHSELNMSSLELGDSALYFCASSRNRRVNTEAFFGQGTRLTVV.

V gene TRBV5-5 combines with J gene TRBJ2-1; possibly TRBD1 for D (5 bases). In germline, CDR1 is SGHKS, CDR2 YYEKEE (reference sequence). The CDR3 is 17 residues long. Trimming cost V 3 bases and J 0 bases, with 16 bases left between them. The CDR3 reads CASSYFEDISSYNEQFF. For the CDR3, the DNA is TGTGCCAGCAGCTACTTCGAGGACATAAGCTCCTACAATGAGCAGTTCTTC.

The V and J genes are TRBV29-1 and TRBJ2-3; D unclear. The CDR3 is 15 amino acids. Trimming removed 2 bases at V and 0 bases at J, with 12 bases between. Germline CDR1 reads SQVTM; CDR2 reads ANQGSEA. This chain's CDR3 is CSVEPADMSTDTQYF. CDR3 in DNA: TGCAGCGTTGAACCTGCAGATATGAGCACAGATACGCAGTATTTT.

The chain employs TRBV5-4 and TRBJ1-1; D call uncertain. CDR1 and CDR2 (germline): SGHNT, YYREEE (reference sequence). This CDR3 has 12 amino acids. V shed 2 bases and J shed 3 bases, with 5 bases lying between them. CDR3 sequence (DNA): TGTGCCAGCAGCTTTCATCACACTGAAGCTTTCTTT. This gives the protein CASSFHHTEAFF.